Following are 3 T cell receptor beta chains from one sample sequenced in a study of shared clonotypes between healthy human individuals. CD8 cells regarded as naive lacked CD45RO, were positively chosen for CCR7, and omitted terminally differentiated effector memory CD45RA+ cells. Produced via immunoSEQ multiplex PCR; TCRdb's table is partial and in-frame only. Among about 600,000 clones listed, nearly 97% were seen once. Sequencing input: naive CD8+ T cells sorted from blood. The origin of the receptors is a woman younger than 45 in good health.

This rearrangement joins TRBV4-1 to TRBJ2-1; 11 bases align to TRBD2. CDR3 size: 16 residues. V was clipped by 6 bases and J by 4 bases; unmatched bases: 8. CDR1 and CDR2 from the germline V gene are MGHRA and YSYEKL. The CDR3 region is CASRSTTSGGYNEQFF. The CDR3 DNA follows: TGCGCCAGCAGATCTACAACTAGCGGGGGTTACAATGAGCAGTTCTTC.

In nucleotides, the CDR3 is TGTGCCAGCGGCTACGGGAGGGGGCATGAGCAGTTCTTC. Translating it yields CASGYGRGHEQFF. The chain employs TRBV5-6 and TRBJ2-1; tentatively, D is TRBD2 (8 bases). CDR3 length: 13 amino acids. V gave up 7 bases and J gave up 8 bases, with 16 bases separating them. CDR1 SGHDT and CDR2 YYEEEE come from the germline V gene.

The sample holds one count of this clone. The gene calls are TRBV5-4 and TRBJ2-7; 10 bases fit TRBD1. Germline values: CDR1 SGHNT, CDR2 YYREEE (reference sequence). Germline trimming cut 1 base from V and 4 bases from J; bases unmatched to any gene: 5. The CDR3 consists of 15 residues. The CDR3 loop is CASSLWGQGTYEQYF. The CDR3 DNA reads TGTGCCAGCAGCTTGTGGGGACAGGGGACGTACGAGCAGTACTTC.